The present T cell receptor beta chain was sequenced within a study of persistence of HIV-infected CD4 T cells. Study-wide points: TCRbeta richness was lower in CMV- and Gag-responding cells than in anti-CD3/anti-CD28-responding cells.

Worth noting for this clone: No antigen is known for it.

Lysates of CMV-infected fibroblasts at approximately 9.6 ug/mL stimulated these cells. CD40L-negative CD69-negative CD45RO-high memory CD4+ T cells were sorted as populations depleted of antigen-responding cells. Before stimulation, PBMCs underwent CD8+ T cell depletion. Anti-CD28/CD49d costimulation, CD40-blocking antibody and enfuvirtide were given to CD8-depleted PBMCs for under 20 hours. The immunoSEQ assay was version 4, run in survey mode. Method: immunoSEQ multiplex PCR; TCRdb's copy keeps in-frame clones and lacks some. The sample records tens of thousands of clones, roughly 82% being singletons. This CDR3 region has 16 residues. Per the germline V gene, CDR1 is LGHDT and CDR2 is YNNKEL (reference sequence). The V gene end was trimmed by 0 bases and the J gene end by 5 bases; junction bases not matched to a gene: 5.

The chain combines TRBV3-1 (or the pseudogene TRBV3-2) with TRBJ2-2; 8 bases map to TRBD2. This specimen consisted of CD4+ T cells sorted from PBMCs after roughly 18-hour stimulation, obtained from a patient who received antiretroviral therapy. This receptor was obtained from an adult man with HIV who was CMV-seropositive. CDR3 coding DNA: TGTGCCAGCAGCCAAGAAAGGGGCGGGGGGACCGGGGAGCTGTTTTTT. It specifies CASSQERGGGTGELFF.